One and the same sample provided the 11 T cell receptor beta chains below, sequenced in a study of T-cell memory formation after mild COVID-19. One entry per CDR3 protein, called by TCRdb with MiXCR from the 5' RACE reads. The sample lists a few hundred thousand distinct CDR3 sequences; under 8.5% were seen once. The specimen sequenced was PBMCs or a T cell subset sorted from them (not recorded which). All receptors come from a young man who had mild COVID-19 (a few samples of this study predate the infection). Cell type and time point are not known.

CDR3 in amino acids: CATSDPGTGWSGELFF. CDR3 sequence (DNA): TGTGCCACCAGTGATCCCGGGACAGGGTGGTCCGGGGAGCTGTTTTTT. The V call is TRBV24-1, the J call TRBJ2-2; 9 bases match TRBD1. The J segment lost 6 bases and the V segment lost 3 bases, leaving 7 bases of the junction unmatched. This CDR3 contains 16 residues. Germline CDR1 reads KGHDR; CDR2 reads SFDVKD.

CDR3 protein: CASRKSRGDEQYV. The DNA for the CDR3 is TGTGCCAGCAGAAAATCCAGGGGGGACGAGCAGTACGTC. The gene calls are TRBV6-2 or TRBV6-3 and TRBJ2-7; weak D call: TRBD1 (7 bases). The CDR3 runs 13 residues. Germline V gives CDR1 MNHEY, CDR2 SVGEGT. Trimming stripped 6 bases from V and 5 bases from J, with 14 bases between.

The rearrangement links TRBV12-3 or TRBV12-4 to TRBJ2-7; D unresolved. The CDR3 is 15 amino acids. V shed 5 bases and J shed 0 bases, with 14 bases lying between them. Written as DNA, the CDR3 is TGTGCCAGCAGTCCCGGTCGTGGGATCTCCTACGAGCAGTACTTC. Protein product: CASSPGRGISYEQYF.

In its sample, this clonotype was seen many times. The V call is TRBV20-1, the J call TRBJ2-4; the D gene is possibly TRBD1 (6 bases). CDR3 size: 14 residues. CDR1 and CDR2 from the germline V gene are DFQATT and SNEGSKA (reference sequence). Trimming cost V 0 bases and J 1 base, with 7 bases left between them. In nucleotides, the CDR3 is TGCAGTGCTAGAGATCAGGGGGCCAAAAACATTCAGTACTTC. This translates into CSARDQGAKNIQYF.

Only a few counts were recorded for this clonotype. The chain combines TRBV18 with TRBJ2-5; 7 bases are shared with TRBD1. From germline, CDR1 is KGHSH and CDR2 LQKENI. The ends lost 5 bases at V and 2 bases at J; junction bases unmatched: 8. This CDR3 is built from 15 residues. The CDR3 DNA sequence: TGTGCCAGCTCAGGATCACAGGGGCAACAAGAGACCCAGTACTTC. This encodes CASSGSQGQQETQYF.

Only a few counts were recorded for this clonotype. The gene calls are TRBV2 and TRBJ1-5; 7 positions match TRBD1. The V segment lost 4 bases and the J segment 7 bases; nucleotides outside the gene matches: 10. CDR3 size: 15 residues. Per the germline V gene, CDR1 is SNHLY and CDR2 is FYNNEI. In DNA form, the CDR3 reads TGTGCCAGCAGTGGGACAGGTCCCGGACGACAGCCCCAGCATTTT. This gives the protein CASSGTGPGRQPQHF.

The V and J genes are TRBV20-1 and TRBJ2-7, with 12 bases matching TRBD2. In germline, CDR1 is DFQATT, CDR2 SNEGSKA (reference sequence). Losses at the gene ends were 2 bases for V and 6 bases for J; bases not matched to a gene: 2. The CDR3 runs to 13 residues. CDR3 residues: CSARLLAGGEQYF. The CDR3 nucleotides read TGCAGTGCTAGATTACTAGCGGGGGGCGAGCAGTACTTC.

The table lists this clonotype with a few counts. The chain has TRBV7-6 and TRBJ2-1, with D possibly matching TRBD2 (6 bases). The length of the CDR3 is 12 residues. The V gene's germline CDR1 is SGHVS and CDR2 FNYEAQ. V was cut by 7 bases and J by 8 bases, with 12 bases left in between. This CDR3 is CASTNGGDEQFF. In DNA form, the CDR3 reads TGTGCCAGCACCAACGGAGGGGATGAGCAGTTCTTC.

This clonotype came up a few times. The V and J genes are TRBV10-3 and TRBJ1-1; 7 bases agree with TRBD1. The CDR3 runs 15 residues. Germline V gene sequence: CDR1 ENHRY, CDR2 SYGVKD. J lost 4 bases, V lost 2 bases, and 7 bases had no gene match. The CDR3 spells CAISEKTGQPTEAFF. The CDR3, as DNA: TGTGCCATCAGTGAGAAGACAGGGCAGCCCACTGAAGCTTTCTTT.

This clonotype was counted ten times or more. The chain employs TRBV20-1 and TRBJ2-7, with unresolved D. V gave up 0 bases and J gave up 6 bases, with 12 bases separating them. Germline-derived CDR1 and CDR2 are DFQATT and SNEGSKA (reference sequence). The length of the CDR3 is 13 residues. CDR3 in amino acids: CSAREHKTGEQYF. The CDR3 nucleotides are TGCAGTGCTAGAGAACATAAGACGGGCGAGCAGTACTTC.

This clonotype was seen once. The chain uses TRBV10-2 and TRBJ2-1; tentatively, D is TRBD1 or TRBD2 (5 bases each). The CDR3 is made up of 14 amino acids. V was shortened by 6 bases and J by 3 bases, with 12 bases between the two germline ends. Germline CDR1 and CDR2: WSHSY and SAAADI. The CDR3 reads CASRHRGSYNEQFF. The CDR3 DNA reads TGCGCCAGCAGACATCGGGGCAGCTACAATGAGCAGTTCTTC.